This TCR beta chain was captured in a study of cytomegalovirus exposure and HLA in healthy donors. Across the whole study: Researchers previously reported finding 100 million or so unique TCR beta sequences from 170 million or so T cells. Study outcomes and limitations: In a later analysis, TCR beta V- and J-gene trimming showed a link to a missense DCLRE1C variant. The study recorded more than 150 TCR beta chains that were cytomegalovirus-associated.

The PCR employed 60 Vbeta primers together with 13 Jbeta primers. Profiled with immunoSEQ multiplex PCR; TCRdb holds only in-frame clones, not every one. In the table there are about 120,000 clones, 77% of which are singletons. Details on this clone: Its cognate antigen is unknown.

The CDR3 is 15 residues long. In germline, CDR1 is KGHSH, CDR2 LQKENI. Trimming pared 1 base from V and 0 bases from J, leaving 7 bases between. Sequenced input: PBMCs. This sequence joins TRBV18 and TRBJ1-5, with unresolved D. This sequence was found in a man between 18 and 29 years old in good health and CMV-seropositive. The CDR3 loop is CASSPQQHSNQPQHF. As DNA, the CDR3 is TGTGCCAGCTCACCACAACAGCATAGCAATCAGCCCCAGCATTTT.